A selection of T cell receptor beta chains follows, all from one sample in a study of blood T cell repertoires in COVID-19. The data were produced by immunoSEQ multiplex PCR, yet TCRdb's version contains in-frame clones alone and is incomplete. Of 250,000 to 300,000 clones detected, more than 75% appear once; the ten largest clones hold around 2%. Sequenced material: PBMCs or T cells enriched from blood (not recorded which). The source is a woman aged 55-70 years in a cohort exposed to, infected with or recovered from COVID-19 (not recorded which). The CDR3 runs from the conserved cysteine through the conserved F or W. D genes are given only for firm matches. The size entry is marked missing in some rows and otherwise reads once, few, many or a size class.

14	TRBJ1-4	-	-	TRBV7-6	TGTGCCAGCAGCTTCGGCGGGGCTAATGAAAAACTGTTTTTT	CASSFGGANEKLFF
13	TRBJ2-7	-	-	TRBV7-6	TGTGCCAGCAGCTTAAGCCACTCCTACGAGCAGTACTTC	CASSLSHSYEQYF
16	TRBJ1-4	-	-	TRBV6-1	TGTGCCAGCAGTGAAGCGTGGGGGGCAACTAATGAAAAACTGTTTTTT	CASSEAWGATNEKLFF
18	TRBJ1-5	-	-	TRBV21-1	TGTGCCAGCAGCAAAGTCGGGACAGGGCATTATAGCAATCAGCCCCAGCATTTT	CASSKVGTGHYSNQPQHF
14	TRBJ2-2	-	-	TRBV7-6	TGTGCCACACGATGGGCAGGGGACACCGGGGAGCTGTTTTTT	CATRWAGDTGELFF
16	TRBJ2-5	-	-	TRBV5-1	TGCGCCAGCAGCTTGGCCGTTGGGTTAGCTTGGGAGACCCAGTACTTC	CASSLAVGLAWETQYF
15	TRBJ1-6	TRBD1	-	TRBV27	TGTGCCAGCAGTCCCGGGGACAGGTTTACTTCACCCCTCCACTTT	CASSPGDRFTSPLHF
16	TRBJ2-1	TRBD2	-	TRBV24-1	TGTGCCACCAGTGAAGCACAGCGGGAGGGCCTGCATGAGCAGTTCTTC	CATSEAQREGLHEQFF
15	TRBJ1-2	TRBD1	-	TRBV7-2	TGTGCCAGCAGCACCCGGGACAGCCTCGCCTATGGCTACACCTTC	CASSTRDSLAYGYTF
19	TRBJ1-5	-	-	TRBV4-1	TGCGCCAGCAGCCAAGCCGGGTTTGGTCTAGGCCAAATCAATCAGCCCCAGCATTTT	CASSQAGFGLGQINQPQHF
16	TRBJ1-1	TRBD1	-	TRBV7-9	TGTGCCAGCAGCTTAGTAGGACAGGGGGCTGGGACTGAAGCTTTCTTT	CASSLVGQGAGTEAFF
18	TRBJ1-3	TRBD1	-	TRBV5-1	TGCGCCAGCAGTTATACAGGGGGCGGTTTTGAATCTGGAAACACCATATATTTT	CASSYTGGGFESGNTIYF
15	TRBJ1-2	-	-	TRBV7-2	TGTGCCAGCAGCTTAGGGGAGGGGCTAGGCTATGGCTACACCTTC	CASSLGEGLGYGYTF
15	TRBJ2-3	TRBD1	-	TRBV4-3	TGCGCCAGCAGCCAAGATCGACAGGGCCTCACTACGCAGTATTTT	CASSQDRQGLTTQYF
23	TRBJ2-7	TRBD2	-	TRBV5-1	TGCGCCAGCAGCTTGGATGGTGGAGGGTCTTATTCAACTAGCGGGAGGGGAGGCTACGAGCAGTACTTC	CASSLDGGGSYSTSGRGGYEQYF
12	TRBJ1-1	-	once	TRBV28	TGTGCCAGCAGTCCTCAGGGGACTGAAGCTTTCTTT	CASSPQGTEAFF
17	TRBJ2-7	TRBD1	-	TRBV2	TGTGCCAGCAGTGAATCCCTCCGGGACAGGGCGGTCCACGAGCAGTACTTC	CASSESLRDRAVHEQYF
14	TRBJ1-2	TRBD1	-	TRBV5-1	TGCGCCAGCAGCCTATGGGACAGAGCAAGGGGCTACACCTTC	CASSLWDRARGYTF
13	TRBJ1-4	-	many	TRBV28	TGTGCCAGCAGCGAGGAGTTTAATGAAAAACTGTTTTTT	CASSEEFNEKLFF
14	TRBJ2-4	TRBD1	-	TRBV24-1	TGTGCCACCAGTGACTCAGGGGGCCCCGGGGTCGGATCCTTC	CATSDSGGPGVGSF
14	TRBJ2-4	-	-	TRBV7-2	TGTGCCAGCAGCTTATTAGGGAGGTTGGACATTCAGTACTTC	CASSLLGRLDIQYF
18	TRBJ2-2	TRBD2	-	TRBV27	TGTGCCAGCAGTCCGACCATTGGACTAGCGGGAATCACCGGGGAGCTGTTTTTT	CASSPTIGLAGITGELFF
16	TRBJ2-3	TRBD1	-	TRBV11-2	TGTGCCAGCAGCCACTCTACGGGGACAGGGCCAGATACGCAGTATTTT	CASSHSTGTGPDTQYF
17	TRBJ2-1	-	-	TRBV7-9	TGTGCCAGCAGCTTAGTAGGATGGGACTCCCCCAAATCCGAGCAGTTCTTC	CASSLVGWDSPKSEQFF
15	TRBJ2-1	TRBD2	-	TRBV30	TGTGCCTGGAGCCCGGGACTAGCGGGAAGTAATGAGCAGTTCTTC	CAWSPGLAGSNEQFF
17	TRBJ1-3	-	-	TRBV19	TGTGCCAGTAGTCCCGAGGGACTACCCTCCTCTGGAAACACCATATATTTT	CASSPEGLPSSGNTIYF
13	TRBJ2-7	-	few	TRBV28	TGTGCCAGCAGAAAAGGGGGTTCCGACGAGCAGTACTTC	CASRKGGSDEQYF
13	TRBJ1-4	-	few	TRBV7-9	TGTGCCAGCAGCCGAATCGAGGGTGAAAAACTGTTTTTT	CASSRIEGEKLFF
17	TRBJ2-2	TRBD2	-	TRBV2	TGTGCCAGCAGTGGACTAGCGGGAGGGCCCGGGCCCGGGGAGCTGTTTTTT	CASSGLAGGPGPGELFF
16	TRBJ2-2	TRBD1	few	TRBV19	TGTGCCAGTAGCCCGAGGGACAGGGGGTATTCGGGGGAGCTGTTTTTT	CASSPRDRGYSGELFF
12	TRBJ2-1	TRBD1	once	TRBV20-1	TGCAGTGCTAGTGGACAGGGCAATGAGCAGTTCTTC	CSASGQGNEQFF
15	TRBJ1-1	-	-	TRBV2	TGTGCCAGCAGTAAGTTGTCAGGGCTTGGGACTGAAGCTTTCTTT	CASSKLSGLGTEAFF
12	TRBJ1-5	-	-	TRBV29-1	TGCAGCGTCGGGGATAGCAATCAGCCCCAGCATTTT	CSVGDSNQPQHF
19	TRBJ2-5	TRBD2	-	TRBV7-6	TGTGCCAGCAGCTTAGTTCCGACTAGCGGGATCGGGGTAGGAGAGACCCAGTACTTC	CASSLVPTSGIGVGETQYF
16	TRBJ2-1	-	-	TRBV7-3	TGTGCCAGCAGCCCCCAACTAGCCGCATCCTACAATGAGCAGTTCTTC	CASSPQLAASYNEQFF
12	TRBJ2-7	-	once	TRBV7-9	TGTGCCAGCGGCCTACAGGCCTACGAGCAGTACTTC	CASGLQAYEQYF
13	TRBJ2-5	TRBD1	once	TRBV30	TGTGCCTGGAGGAAGGGGGCGGGCGAGACCCAGTACTTC	CAWRKGAGETQYF
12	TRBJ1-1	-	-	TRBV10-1	TGCGCCAGCAGTGGACAGAACACTGAAGCTTTCTTT	CASSGQNTEAFF
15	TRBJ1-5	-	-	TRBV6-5	TGTGCCAGCAGGAGGACAACAGGGTCGGGTCAGCCCCAGCATTTT	CASRRTTGSGQPQHF
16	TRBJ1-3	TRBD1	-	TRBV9	TGTGCCAGCAGCGCAGCGACAGGGGTTCGAGGAAACACCATATATTTT	CASSAATGVRGNTIYF
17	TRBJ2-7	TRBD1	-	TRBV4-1	TGCGCCAGCCCAGGAACCGAGGACAGGCCGAGCTCCTACGAGCAGTACTTC	CASPGTEDRPSSYEQYF
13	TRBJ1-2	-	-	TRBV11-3	TGTGCCAGCAGCTTAGATTGGGGGCGTGGCTACACCTTC	CASSLDWGRGYTF
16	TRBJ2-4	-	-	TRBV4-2	TGTGCCAGCAGCCAAGACCAACTGCTAGCCAAAAACATTCAGTACTTC	CASSQDQLLAKNIQYF
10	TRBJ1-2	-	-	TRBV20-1	TGCAGTGCTAGTCGGGGAGGCTACACCTTC	CSASRGGYTF
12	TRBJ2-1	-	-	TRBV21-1	TGTGCCAGCAGCAAGAGCGCGCAGGGGAAGTTCTTC	CASSKSAQGKFF
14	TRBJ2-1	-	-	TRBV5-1	TGCGCCAGCAGCTTCGTTGCGGGAATTGGTGAGCAGTTCTTC	CASSFVAGIGEQFF
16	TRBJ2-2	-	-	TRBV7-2	TGTGCCAGCAGCTCGACCGGGAGCTCTAACACCGGGGAGCTGTTTTTT	CASSSTGSSNTGELFF
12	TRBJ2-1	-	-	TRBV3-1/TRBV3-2	TGTGCCAGCAGCCAAGCGAGTCATGAGCAGTTCTTC	CASSQASHEQFF
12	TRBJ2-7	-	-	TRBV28	TGTGCCAGCAGTTGGAACAGGGACGAGCAGTACTTC	CASSWNRDEQYF
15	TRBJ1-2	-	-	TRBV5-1	TGCGCCAGCAGCGAAAACGCGGGGAGTAGCTATGGCTACACCTTC	CASSENAGSSYGYTF
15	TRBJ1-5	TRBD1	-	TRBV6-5	TGTGCCAGCAGGGGACAGGGGCCTAGCAATCAGCCCCAGCATTTT	CASRGQGPSNQPQHF
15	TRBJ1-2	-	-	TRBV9	TGTGCCAGCAGCTCTGGGACATCCGCTAACTATGGCTACACCTTC	CASSSGTSANYGYTF
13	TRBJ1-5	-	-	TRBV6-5	TGTGCCAGCAGTTACTTCACTGGTCAGCCCCAGCATTTT	CASSYFTGQPQHF
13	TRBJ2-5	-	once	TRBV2	TGTGCCAGCAGTTACGACTATCAAGAGACCCAGTACTTC	CASSYDYQETQYF
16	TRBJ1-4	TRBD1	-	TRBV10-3	TGTGCCATCAGTGACGGCCTCGGGACAGGGGGAGAAAAACTGTTTTTT	CAISDGLGTGGEKLFF
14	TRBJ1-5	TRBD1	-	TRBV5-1	TGCGCCAGCAGCCCGCAGGGGGCCGGTCAGCCCCAGCATTTT	CASSPQGAGQPQHF
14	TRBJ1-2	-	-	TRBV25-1	TGTGCCAGCAGTGAATGGCTGGGCCCCGAAAGCTACACCTTC	CASSEWLGPESYTF
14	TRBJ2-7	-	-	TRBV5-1	TGCGCCAGCAGCTTGACTAGCCCGGGCCACGAGCAGTACTTC	CASSLTSPGHEQYF
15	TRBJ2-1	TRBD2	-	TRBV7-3	TGTGCCAGCAGCCCGGGAGGCCGCTCCTACAATGAGCAGTTCTTC	CASSPGGRSYNEQFF
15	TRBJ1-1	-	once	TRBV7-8	TGTGCCAGCAGCCCATACGTCCAGGGGAGCCCGGGAGCTTTCTTT	CASSPYVQGSPGAFF